Listed below are T cell receptor beta chains from one sample, sequenced in a study of T-cell memory formation after mild COVID-19. TCRdb re-called the 5' RACE reads through MiXCR, storing one row per CDR3 protein. This sample carries hundreds of thousands of distinct CDR3 sequences, about an eighth of them seen once, and the ten largest clones take 22%. Sequences were obtained from PBMCs or a T cell subset sorted from them (not recorded which). These receptors came from a man aged 18 to 29 who had mild COVID-19 (a few samples of this study predate the infection). Cell type and time point are not known. Each CDR3 is given with its conserved first and last residue. Fields, in order: CDR3 protein, V gene.

CDR3: CASSLPGTEQFF
V: TRBV5-6

CDR3: CASSLYKGGTYTGELFF
V: TRBV7-3

CDR3: CASSSRRTGELNTEAFF
V: TRBV5-1

CDR3: CASSQAFGGKNIQYF
V: TRBV4-3

CDR3: CSATERGRSYEQYF
V: TRBV20-1

CDR3: CASSQELGRLNSPLHF
V: TRBV4-1

CDR3: CASSLTANQPQHF
V: TRBV7-9

CDR3: CASSINQPHNYGYTF
V: TRBV5-1

CDR3: CASSDDRDHGYTF
V: TRBV2

CDR3: CATSDLLRTEAFF
V: TRBV24-1

CDR3: CASTASTDTQYF
V: TRBV6-2/TRBV6-3

CDR3: CASRWSGPYNEQFF
V: TRBV12-3/TRBV12-4

CDR3: CSARRTGDTEAFF
V: TRBV20-1

CDR3: CASSAGQVGDEQFF
V: TRBV5-1

CDR3: CASSLSDRVSYEQYF
V: TRBV27

CDR3: CASSRDRAYNEQFF
V: TRBV5-1

CDR3: CASKFGGRWGNQPQHF
V: TRBV19

CDR3: CASSLGGQGYNEQFF
V: TRBV5-1

CDR3: CASPAGVHFDYGYTF
V: TRBV12-3/TRBV12-4

CDR3: CASSFEGRGIGELFF
V: TRBV7-6

CDR3: CASSSPGTSGGEYEQYF
V: TRBV5-4

CDR3: CASSRSNLDRTYGYTF
V: TRBV4-3

CDR3: CASSLVREETQYF
V: TRBV21-1

CDR3: CASSFGGRDTQYF
V: TRBV7-9

CDR3: CASTPWGDSSYNEQFF
V: TRBV19

CDR3: CASSLGLTSGANVLTF
V: TRBV6-5

CDR3: CSVTSGNIYEQYF
V: TRBV29-1

CDR3: CASNPGRGAFF
V: TRBV12-3/TRBV12-4

CDR3: CASRDGLAMNNEQFF
V: TRBV6-5